This is a list of T cell receptor beta chains from one sample in a study of cytomegalovirus exposure and HLA in healthy donors. Using immunoSEQ multiplex PCR, the repertoire was profiled, and TCRdb retains in-frame clones only, with some absent. The table shows more than 95,000 clones, with around 85% occurring only once. Sequencing was performed on PBMCs. All receptors come from a man aged 25 to 45 in good health and CMV-seropositive. The CDR3 runs from the conserved cysteine through the conserved F or W. The D gene is left open where the match is weak. Part of the rows lack a size; the others show once, few, many or a class for expanded clones.

>TRBV2|.|TRBJ2-7|.
CASSGGPLSYEQYF
TGTGCCAGCAGCGGGGGACCTTTATCCTACGAGCAGTACTTC
>TRBV7-9|.|TRBJ2-3|TRBD2
CASSVLLAGGKDTQYF
TGTGCCAGCAGCGTTTTACTAGCGGGGGGGAAGGATACGCAGTATTTT
>TRBV30|.|TRBJ2-1|.
CAWAVAFSYNEQFF
TGTGCCTGGGCAGTAGCGTTCTCCTACAATGAGCAGTTCTTC
>TRBV6-5|once|TRBJ1-2|.
CASSSTGSINGYTF
TGTGCCAGCAGTTCGACAGGTTCTATTAATGGCTACACCTTC
>TRBV11-1|.|TRBJ2-1|.
CASSLSRVNEQFF
TGTGCCAGCAGCCTTTCTCGCGTCAATGAGCAGTTCTTC
>TRBV4-1|.|TRBJ1-3|.
CASSLDLREGNTIYF
TGCGCCAGCAGCCTGGATCTCAGGGAAGGAAACACCATATATTTT
>TRBV16|.|TRBJ1-4|TRBD1
CASSHGPGQTNEKLFF
TGTGCCAGCAGCCATGGGCCGGGACAGACTAATGAAAAACTGTTTTTT
>TRBV5-6|once|TRBJ1-3|TRBD1
CASSGAGQGGNTIYF
TGTGCCAGCAGCGGTGCGGGACAGGGGGGAAACACCATATATTTT
>TRBV19|.|TRBJ2-1|TRBD2
CASSMETSGGIWFF
TGTGCCAGTAGTATGGAGACTAGCGGGGGTATCTGGTTCTTC
>TRBV5-4|.|TRBJ2-3|.
CASSLDGTGTDTQYF
TGTGCCAGCAGTTTGGATGGGACTGGCACAGATACGCAGTATTTT
>TRBV7-2|.|TRBJ2-2|TRBD2
CASHGRGRSTGELFF
TGTGCCAGCCACGGGAGGGGGAGATCCACCGGGGAGCTGTTTTTT
>TRBV5-8|.|TRBJ2-1|.
CASSYPLGISYNEQFF
TGTGCCAGCAGCTACCCTCTCGGGATCTCCTACAATGAGCAGTTCTTC
>TRBV7-9|.|TRBJ1-6|.
CASSPQGSSYNSPLHF
TGTGCCAGCAGTCCTCAGGGAAGCTCCTATAATTCACCCCTCCACTTT
>TRBV11-1|.|TRBJ2-7|.
CASSLYHFYEQYF
TGTGCCAGCAGCTTATACCACTTCTACGAGCAGTACTTC
>TRBV7-9|once|TRBJ1-5|TRBD1
CASSPGQGAGQPQHF
TGTGCCAGCAGCCCCGGACAGGGGGCCGGTCAGCCCCAGCATTTT
>TRBV6-5|.|TRBJ1-1|.
CASRKGPTNTEAFF
TGTGCCAGCAGAAAGGGGCCGACGAACACTGAAGCTTTCTTT
>TRBV5-1|.|TRBJ1-5|TRBD1
CASSADDRGEQPQHF
TGCGCCAGCAGCGCGGACGACAGGGGCGAACAGCCCCAGCATTTT
>TRBV5-1|.|TRBJ1-1|.
CASSLTAGTTEAFF
TGCGCCAGCAGCTTGACCGCGGGGACCACTGAAGCTTTCTTT
>TRBV7-2|.|TRBJ1-1|.
CASSSSPGGTEAFF
TGTGCCAGCAGCTCTAGCCCGGGGGGGACTGAAGCTTTCTTT
>TRBV6-5|.|TRBJ2-1|TRBD2
CASSYTLTSGGAQFF
TGTGCCAGCAGTTACACCTTGACTAGCGGGGGGGCCCAGTTCTTC
>TRBV5-8|.|TRBJ2-7|.
CASSGAYEQYF
TGTGCCAGCAGTGGAGCCTACGAGCAGTACTTC
>TRBV4-1|once|TRBJ2-7|.
CASSLEQGPSYEQYF
TGCGCCAGCAGCCTGGAGCAGGGCCCATCCTACGAGCAGTACTTC
>TRBV6-5|.|TRBJ1-6|TRBD1
CASSYSRQGGSPLHF
TGTGCCAGCAGTTACTCAAGGCAGGGGGGTTCACCCCTCCACTTT
>TRBV19|.|TRBJ2-7|.
CASSIDRWAHEQYF
TGTGCCAGTAGTATAGATCGGTGGGCCCACGAGCAGTACTTC
>TRBV5-6|.|TRBJ1-2|.
CASSLWGRVAYGYTF
TGTGCCAGCAGCTTATGGGGCAGGGTTGCGTATGGCTACACCTTC
>TRBV6-1|.|TRBJ1-5|.
CASSESGAKQPQHF
TGTGCCAGCAGTGAATCAGGGGCGAAACAGCCCCAGCATTTT
>TRBV28|.|TRBJ2-3|.
CASSLRSSSGLSDTQYF
TGTGCCAGCAGCCTTCGCAGCTCCTCAGGTCTTTCAGATACGCAGTATTTT
>TRBV5-1|.|TRBJ2-7|.
CASSFDYRDSYEQYF
TGCGCCAGCAGCTTTGATTACAGGGACTCCTACGAGCAGTACTTC
>TRBV9|.|TRBJ2-2|TRBD1
CASSPADRVGTGELFF
TGTGCCAGCAGCCCTGCGGACAGGGTTGGGACCGGGGAGCTGTTTTTT
>TRBV18|once|TRBJ1-4|.
CASSPGGDNEKLFF
TGTGCCAGCTCACCAGGAGGAGACAATGAAAAACTGTTTTTT
>TRBV19|.|TRBJ2-1|.
CASHRVGDEQFF
TGTGCCAGCCACAGGGTCGGGGATGAGCAGTTCTTC
>TRBV4-1|once|TRBJ2-7|.
CASSQEQISYEQYF
TGCGCCAGCAGCCAAGAACAGATCTCCTACGAGCAGTACTTC
>TRBV9|.|TRBJ2-1|TRBD1
CASSRTGANEQFF
TGTGCCAGCAGCAGGACAGGGGCCAATGAGCAGTTCTTC
>TRBV5-4|.|TRBJ2-7|TRBD2
CASTASGGASYEQYF
TGTGCCAGCACCGCAAGCGGGGGGGCCTCCTACGAGCAGTACTTC
>TRBV28|.|TRBJ2-7|TRBD1
CASSSSGQGSYEQYF
TGTGCCAGCAGTTCGTCCGGACAGGGGAGTTACGAGCAGTACTTC
>TRBV7-9|few|TRBJ1-2|TRBD1
CASRRGRDGYTF
TGTGCCAGCCGCAGGGGGCGAGATGGCTACACCTTC
>TRBV4-3|.|TRBJ2-7|.
CASSQDTRQYEQYF
TGCGCCAGCAGCCAAGATACCAGACAGTACGAGCAGTACTTC
>TRBV7-9|.|TRBJ2-5|TRBD1
CASSSPGGRETQYF
TGTGCCAGCAGCTCCCCAGGGGGTAGGGAGACCCAGTACTTC
>TRBV30|.|TRBJ1-1|.
CAWTKGFTEAFF
TGTGCCTGGACTAAGGGGTTCACTGAAGCTTTCTTT
>TRBV4-2|.|TRBJ2-2|.
CASSQEVASGELFF
TGTGCCAGCAGCCAAGAAGTAGCCAGCGGGGAGCTGTTTTTT
>TRBV28|.|TRBJ2-7|.
CASNTPPMNYEQYF
TGTGCCAGCAACACCCCCCCGATGAACTACGAGCAGTACTTC
>TRBV5-1|.|TRBJ2-3|TRBD2
CASRSGGLADTQYF
TGCGCCAGCAGGAGCGGGGGGTTGGCAGATACGCAGTATTTT
>TRBV6-5|few|TRBJ2-2|TRBD2
CASSLLARVAGELFF
TGTGCCAGCAGTCTACTAGCGAGGGTCGCCGGGGAGCTGTTTTTT
>TRBV30|.|TRBJ1-6|.
CAWSGGGSYNSPLHF
TGTGCCTGGAGTGGTGGGGGCTCTTATAATTCACCCCTCCACTTT
>TRBV5-1|once|TRBJ2-3|TRBD2
CASSSLAGGQDTQYF
TGCGCCAGCAGCTCCCTAGCGGGGGGGCAAGATACGCAGTATTTT
>TRBV6-5|.|TRBJ1-5|.
CASSSTPDSNQPQHF
TGTGCCAGCAGTTCCACCCCGGACAGTAATCAGCCCCAGCATTTT
>TRBV5-6|.|TRBJ1-2|.
CASSLDRVHGYTF
TGTGCCAGCAGCTTGGACAGGGTACATGGCTACACCTTC
>TRBV7-9|.|TRBJ1-5|TRBD1
CASSLATDRARNQPQHF
TGTGCCAGCAGCTTAGCTACAGACAGGGCCCGCAATCAGCCCCAGCATTTT
>TRBV7-9|few|TRBJ2-4|TRBD2
CASSLEAGGRIDF
TGTGCCAGCAGCTTAGAAGCGGGGGGGAGGATCGACTTC
>TRBV28|.|TRBJ1-1|.
CASSLRGEGTEAFF
TGTGCCAGCAGTTTGCGCGGGGAGGGCACTGAAGCTTTCTTT
>TRBV29-1|.|TRBJ1-2|.
CSLGPGVSDYGYTF
TGCAGCCTGGGGCCAGGGGTTAGCGACTATGGCTACACCTTC
>TRBV13|.|TRBJ1-5|TRBD1
CASRKGGTGGRPQHF
TGTGCCAGCAGAAAAGGAGGGACAGGGGGGCGTCCCCAGCATTTT